Listed below are T cell receptor beta chains from one sample, sequenced in a study of metastatic and nonmetastatic thyroid tumors. TCRdb ran MiXCR on the PCR reads. The profile covers under 75,000 clones, with more than 15% appearing a single time and 9.5% to 15% taken by the ten largest. Sequences were obtained from blood. The receptor source for this set is a female donor with papillary thyroid cancer or a benign thyroid nodule (not recorded which). Some clones in this sample may be carry-over from other donors' samples. Both conserved end residues are part of each CDR3. D genes are given only for firm matches. The size of a clone is reported for some rows only, either as once, few or many, or as a class for expanded clones.

CDR3 length	V gene	D gene	clone size	J gene	CDR3 DNA	CDR3 protein
13	TRBV6-2/TRBV6-3	NA	NA	TRBJ1-1	TGTGCCAGCAGGCGGGACACCTACACTGAAGCTTTCTTT	CASRRDTYTEAFF
14	TRBV4-2	TRBD1	NA	TRBJ1-5	TGTGCCAGCAGCCACCGGACAGGTCTCCAGCCCCAGCATTTT	CASSHRTGLQPQHF
16	TRBV5-1	TRBD1	NA	TRBJ1-2	TGCGCCAGCAGCTTGTTACCAGGGACAGGGGGCGGTGGCTACACCTTC	CASSLLPGTGGGGYTF
13	TRBV20-1	TRBD1	NA	TRBJ1-1	TGCAGTGCTAGGGGACAGACAGACACTGAAGCTTTCTTT	CSARGQTDTEAFF
12	TRBV29-1	NA	NA	TRBJ1-2	TGCAGCGTTGAAGCCTCTAACTATGGCTACACCTTC	CSVEASNYGYTF
15	TRBV19	TRBD2	few	TRBJ2-1	TGTGCCAGTAGTATCAGTAGCGGGAGCTTCTATGAGCAGTTCTTC	CASSISSGSFYEQFF
14	TRBV5-1	NA	NA	TRBJ1-2	TGCGCCAGCAGCTTTTCAACGTACACTTATGGCTACACCTTC	CASSFSTYTYGYTF
14	TRBV5-5	NA	NA	TRBJ2-7	TGTGCCAGCAGCTTGCAGGCTTACTCCTACGAGCAGTACTTC	CASSLQAYSYEQYF
15	TRBV7-3	NA	many	TRBJ2-2	TGTGCCAGCACCACAACCGGTTCGAACACCGGGGAGCTGTTTTTT	CASTTTGSNTGELFF
13	TRBV29-1	NA	many	TRBJ2-5	TGCAGCGTTGAAGTGGGGAACCAAGAGACCCAGTACTTC	CSVEVGNQETQYF
13	TRBV5-1	NA	many	TRBJ2-3	TGCGCCAGCAGCTCGGGGGACACAGATACGCAGTATTTT	CASSSGDTDTQYF
14	TRBV27	TRBD1	many	TRBJ1-1	TGTGCCAGCAGCCAGGACAGGATGAACACTGAAGCTTTCTTT	CASSQDRMNTEAFF
13	TRBV5-1	NA	many	TRBJ1-5	TGCGCCAGCAGCCAGGACAACAATCAGCCCCAGCATTTT	CASSQDNNQPQHF
16	TRBV6-1	TRBD2	few	TRBJ2-1	TGTGCCAGCAGCGGGATTAGACTAGCGGGAGGTCGTGAGCAGTTCTTC	CASSGIRLAGGREQFF
14	TRBV30	NA	NA	TRBJ2-6	TGTGCCTGGGGCGGCAACTCTGGGGCCAACGTCCTGACTTTC	CAWGGNSGANVLTF
16	TRBV11-2	TRBD2	NA	TRBJ2-1	TGTGCCAGCAGCTTAGTTGGGCTAGCGGGGGGAGTTGAGCAGTTCTTC	CASSLVGLAGGVEQFF